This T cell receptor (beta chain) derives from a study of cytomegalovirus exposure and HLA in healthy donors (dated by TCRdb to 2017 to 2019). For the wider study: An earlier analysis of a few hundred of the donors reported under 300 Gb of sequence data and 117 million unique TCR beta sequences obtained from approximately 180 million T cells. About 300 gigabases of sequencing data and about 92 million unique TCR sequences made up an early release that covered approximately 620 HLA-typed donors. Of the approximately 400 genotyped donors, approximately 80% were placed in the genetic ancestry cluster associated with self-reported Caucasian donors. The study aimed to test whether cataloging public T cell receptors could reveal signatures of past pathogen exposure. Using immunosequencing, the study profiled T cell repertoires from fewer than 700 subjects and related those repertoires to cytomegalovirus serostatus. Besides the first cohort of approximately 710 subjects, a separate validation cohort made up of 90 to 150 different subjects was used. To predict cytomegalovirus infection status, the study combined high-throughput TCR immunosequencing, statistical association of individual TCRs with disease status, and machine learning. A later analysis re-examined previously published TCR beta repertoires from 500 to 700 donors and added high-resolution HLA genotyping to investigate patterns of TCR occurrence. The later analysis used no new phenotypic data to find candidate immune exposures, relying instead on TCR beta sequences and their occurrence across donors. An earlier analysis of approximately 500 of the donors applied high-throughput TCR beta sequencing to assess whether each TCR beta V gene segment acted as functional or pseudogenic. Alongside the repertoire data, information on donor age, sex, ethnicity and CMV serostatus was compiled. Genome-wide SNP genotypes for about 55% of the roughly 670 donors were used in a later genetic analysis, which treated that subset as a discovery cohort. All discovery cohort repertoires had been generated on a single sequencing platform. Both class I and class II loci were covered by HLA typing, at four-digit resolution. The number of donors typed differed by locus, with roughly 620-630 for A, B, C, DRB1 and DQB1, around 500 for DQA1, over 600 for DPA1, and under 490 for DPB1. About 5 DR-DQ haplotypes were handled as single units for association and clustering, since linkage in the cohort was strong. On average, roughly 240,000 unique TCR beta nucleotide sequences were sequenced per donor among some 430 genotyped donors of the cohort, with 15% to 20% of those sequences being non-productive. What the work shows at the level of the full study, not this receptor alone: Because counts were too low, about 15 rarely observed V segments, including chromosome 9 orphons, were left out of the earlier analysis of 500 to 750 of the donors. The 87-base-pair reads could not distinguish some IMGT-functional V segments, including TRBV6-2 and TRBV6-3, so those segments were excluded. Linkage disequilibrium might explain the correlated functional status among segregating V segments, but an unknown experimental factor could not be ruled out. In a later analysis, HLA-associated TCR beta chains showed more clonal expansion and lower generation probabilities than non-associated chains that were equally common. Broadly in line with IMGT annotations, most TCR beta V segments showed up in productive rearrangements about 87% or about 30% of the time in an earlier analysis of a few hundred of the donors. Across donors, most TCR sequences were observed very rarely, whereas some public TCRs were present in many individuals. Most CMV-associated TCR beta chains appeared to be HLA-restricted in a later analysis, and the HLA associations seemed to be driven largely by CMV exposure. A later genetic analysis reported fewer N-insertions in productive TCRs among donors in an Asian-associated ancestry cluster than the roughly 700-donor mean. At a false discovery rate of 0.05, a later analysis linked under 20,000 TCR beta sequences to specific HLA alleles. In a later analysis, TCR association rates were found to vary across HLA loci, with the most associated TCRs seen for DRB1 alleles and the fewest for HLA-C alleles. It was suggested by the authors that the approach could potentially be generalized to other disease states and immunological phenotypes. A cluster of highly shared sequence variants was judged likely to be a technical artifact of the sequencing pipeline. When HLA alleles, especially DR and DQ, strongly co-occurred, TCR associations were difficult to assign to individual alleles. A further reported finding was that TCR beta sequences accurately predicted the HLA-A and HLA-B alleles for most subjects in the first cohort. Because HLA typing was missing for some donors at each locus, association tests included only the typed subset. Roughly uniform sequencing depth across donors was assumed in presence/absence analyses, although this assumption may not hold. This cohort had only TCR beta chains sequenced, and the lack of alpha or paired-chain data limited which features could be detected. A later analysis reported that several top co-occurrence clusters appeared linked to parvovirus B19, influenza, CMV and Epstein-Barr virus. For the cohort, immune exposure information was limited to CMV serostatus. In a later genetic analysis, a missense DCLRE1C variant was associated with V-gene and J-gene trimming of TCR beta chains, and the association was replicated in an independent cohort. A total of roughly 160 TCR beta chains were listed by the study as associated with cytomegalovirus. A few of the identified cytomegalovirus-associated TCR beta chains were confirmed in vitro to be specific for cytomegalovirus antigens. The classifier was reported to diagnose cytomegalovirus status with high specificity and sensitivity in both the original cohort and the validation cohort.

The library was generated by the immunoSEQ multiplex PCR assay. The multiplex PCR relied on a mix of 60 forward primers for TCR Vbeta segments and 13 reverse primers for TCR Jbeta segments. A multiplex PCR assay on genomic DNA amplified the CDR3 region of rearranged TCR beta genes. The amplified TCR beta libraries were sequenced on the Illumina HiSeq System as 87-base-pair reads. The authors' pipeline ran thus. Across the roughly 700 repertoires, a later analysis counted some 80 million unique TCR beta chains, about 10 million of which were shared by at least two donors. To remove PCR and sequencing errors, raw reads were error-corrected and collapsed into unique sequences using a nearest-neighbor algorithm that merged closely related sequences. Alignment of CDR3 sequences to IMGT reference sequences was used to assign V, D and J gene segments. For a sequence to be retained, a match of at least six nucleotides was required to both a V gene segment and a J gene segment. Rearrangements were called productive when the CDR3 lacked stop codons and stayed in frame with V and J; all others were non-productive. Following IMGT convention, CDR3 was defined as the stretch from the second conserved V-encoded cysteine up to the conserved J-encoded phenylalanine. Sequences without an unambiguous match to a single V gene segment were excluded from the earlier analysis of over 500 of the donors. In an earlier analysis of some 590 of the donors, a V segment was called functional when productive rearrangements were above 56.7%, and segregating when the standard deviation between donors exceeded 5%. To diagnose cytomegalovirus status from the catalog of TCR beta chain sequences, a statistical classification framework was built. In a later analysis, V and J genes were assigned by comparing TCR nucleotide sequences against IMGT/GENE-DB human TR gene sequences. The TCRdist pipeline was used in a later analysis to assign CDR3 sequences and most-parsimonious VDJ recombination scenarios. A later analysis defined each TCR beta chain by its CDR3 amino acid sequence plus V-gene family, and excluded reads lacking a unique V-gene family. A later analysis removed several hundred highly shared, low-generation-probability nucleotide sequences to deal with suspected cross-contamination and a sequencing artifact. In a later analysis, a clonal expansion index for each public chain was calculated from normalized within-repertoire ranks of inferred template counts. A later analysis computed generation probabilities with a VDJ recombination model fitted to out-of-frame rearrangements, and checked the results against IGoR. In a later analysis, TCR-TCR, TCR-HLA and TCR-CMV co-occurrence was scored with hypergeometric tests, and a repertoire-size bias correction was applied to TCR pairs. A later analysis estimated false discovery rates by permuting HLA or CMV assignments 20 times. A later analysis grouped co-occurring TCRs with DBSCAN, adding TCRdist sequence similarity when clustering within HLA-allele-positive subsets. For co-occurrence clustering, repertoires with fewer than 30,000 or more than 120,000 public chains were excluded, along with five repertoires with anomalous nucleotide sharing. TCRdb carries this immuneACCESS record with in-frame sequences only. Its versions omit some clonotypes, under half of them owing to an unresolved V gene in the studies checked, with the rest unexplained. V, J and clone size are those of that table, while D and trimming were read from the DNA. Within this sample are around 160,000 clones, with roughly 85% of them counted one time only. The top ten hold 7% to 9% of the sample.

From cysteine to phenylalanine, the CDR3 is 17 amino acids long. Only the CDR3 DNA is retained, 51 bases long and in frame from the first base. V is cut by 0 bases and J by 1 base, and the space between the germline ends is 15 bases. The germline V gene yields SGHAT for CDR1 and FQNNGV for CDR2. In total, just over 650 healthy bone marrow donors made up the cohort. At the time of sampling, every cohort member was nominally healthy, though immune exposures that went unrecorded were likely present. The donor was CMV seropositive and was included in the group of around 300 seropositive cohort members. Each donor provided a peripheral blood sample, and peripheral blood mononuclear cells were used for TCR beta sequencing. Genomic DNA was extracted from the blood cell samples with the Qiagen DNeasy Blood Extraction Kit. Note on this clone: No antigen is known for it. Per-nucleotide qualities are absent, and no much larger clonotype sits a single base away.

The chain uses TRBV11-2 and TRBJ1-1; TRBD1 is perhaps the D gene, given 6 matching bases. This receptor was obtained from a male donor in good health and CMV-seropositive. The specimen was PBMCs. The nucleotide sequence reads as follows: TGTGCCAGCAGCTTAGATCATCGGGGGGGCCAGAACACTGAAGCTTTCTTT. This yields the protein CASSLDHRGGQNTEAFF.